Reported below is one TCR beta chain. Its antigen is not identified. The sample comes from a study of cytomegalovirus exposure and HLA in healthy donors. Study observations and caveats: Later on, an analysis tied approximately 17,000 TCR beta sequences to HLA alleles at 0.05 false discovery rate.

60 Vbeta and 13 Jbeta primers were used in PCR. TCRdb's copy holds only in-frame clones and misses some; the assay was immunoSEQ multiplex PCR. The table shows more than 150,000 clones, with around 81% occurring only once. There are 16 residues in the CDR3. With 1 base removed from V and 5 bases from J, the gap between germline ends came to 18 bases. Germline V gene lookup returns CDR1 LNHNV and CDR2 YYDKDF (reference sequence). The sequenced sample was PBMCs. The rearrangement joins TRBV15 to TRBJ2-7; D perhaps matches TRBD1 (6 bases). The origin of this receptor is a woman aged 25 to 45 in good health and CMV-seronegative. The CDR3 bases are TGTGCCACCAGCAGAGGTTTAGGGACATCAACCGACGAGCAGTACTTC. Protein: CATSRGLGTSTDEQYF. The full variable domain, its missing parts supplied by reference TRBV15 and TRBJ2-7, is DAMVIQNPRYQVTQFGKPVTLSCSQTLNHNVMYWYQQKSSQAPKLLFHYYDKDFNNEADTPDNFQSRRPNTSFCFLDIRSPGLGDTAMYLCATSRGLGTSTDEQYFGPGTRLTVT.